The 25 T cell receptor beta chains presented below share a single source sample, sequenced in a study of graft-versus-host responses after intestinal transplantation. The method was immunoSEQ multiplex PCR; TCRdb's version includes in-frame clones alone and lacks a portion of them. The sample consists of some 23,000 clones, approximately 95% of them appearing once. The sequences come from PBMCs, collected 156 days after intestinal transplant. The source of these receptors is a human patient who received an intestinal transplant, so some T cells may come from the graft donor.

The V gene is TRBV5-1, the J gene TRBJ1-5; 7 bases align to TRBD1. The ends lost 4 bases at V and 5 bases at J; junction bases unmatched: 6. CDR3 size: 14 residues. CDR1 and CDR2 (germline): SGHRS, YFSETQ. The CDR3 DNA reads TGCGCCAGCAGCGCACAGGGGATGGATCAGCCCCAGCATTTT. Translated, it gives CASSAQGMDQPQHF.

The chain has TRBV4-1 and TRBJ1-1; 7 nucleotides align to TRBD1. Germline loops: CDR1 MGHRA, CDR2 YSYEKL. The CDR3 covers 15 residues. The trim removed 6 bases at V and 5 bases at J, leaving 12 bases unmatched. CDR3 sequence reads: CASRRHTGVRTEAFF. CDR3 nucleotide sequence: TGCGCCAGCAGGAGGCACACAGGGGTCAGGACTGAAGCTTTCTTT.

In DNA form, the CDR3 reads TGTGCCAGCAGCTTAGCGACTGAGCAGTTCTTC. Its protein product is CASSLATEQFF. V gene TRBV5-6 combines with J gene TRBJ2-1; D is unresolved. Trimming took off 2 bases at V and 9 bases at J, with 6 bases between the two ends. Germline V gene sequence: CDR1 SGHDT, CDR2 YYEEEE. This CDR3 region has 11 residues. Full variable domain (remainder filled in from reference TRBV5-6 and TRBJ2-1): DAGVTQSPTHLIKTRGQQVTLRCSPKSGHDTVSWYQQALGQGPQFIFQYYEEEERQRGNFPDRFSGHQFPNYSSELNVNALLLGDSALYLCASSLATEQFFGPGTRLTVL.

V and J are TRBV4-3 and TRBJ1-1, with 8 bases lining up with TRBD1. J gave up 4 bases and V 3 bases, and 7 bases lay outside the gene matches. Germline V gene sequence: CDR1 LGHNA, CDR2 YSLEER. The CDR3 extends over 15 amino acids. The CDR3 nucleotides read TGCGCCAGCAGCCACAACGGACAGGGATTCACTGAAGCTTTCTTT. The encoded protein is CASSHNGQGFTEAFF.

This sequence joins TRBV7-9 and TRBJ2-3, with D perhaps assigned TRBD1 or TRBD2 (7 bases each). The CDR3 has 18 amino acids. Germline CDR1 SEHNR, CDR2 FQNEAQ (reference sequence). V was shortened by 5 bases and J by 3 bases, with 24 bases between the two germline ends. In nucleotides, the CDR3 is TGTGCCAGCAGCCCGGGCAGGGGGGGCGGACTTATAACAGATACGCAGTATTTT. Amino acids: CASSPGRGGGLITDTQYF. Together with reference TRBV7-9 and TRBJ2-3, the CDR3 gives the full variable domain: DTGVSQNPRHKITKRGQNVTFRCDPISEHNRLYWYRQTLGQGPEFLTYFQNEAQLEKSRLLSDRFSAERPKGSFSTLEIQRTEQGDSAMYLCASSPGRGGGLITDTQYFGPGTRLTVL.

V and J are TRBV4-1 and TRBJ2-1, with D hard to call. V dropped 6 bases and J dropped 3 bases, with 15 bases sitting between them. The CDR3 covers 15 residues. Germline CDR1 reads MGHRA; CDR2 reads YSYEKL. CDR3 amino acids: CASRLTRRYYNEQFF. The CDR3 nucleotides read TGCGCCAGCAGACTGACCCGTCGGTACTACAATGAGCAGTTCTTC.

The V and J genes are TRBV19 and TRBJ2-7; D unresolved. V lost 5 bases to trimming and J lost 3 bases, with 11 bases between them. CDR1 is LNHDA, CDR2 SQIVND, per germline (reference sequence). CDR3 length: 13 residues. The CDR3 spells CASSPALHYEQYF. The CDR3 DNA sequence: TGTGCCAGTAGTCCTGCACTCCACTACGAGCAGTACTTC.

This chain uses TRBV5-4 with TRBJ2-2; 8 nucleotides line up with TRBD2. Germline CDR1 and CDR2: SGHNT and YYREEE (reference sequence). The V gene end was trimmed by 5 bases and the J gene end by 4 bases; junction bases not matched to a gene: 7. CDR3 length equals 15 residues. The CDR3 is CASRVRGGGTGELFF. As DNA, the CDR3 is TGTGCCAGCAGGGTACGGGGGGGCGGCACCGGGGAGCTGTTTTTT.

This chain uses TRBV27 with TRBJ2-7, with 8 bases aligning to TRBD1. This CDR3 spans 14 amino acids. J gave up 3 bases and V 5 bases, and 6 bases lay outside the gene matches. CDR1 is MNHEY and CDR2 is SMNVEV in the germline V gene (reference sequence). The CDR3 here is CASSLWTGSYEQYF. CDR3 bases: TGTGCCAGCAGTCTATGGACAGGGAGCTACGAGCAGTACTTC.

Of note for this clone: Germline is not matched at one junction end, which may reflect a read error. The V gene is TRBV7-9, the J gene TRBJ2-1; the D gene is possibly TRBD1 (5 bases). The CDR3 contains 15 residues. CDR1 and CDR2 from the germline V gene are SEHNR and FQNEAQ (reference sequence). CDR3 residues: CASNLVIARDNEQFF. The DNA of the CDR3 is TGTGCCAGCAACTTAGTGATAGCCAGGGACAATGAGCAGTTCTTC.

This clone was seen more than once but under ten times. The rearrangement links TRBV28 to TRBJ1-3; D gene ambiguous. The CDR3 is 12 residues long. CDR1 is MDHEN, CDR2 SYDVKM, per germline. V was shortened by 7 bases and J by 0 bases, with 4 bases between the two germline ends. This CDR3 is CASISSGNTIYF. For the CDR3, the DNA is TGTGCCAGCATAAGCTCTGGAAACACCATATATTTT. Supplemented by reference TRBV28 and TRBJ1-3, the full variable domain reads DVKVTQSSRYLVKRTGEKVFLECVQDMDHENMFWYRQDPGLGLRLIYFSYDVKMKEKGDIPEGYSVSREKKERFSLILESASTNQTSMYLCASISSGNTIYFGEGSWLTVV.

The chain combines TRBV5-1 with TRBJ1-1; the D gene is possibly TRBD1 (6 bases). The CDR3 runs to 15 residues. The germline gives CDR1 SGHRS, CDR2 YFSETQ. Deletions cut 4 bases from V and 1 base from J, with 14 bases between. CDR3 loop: CASSLVGQTNTEAFF. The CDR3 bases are TGCGCCAGCAGCCTAGTAGGACAGACGAACACTGAAGCTTTCTTT.

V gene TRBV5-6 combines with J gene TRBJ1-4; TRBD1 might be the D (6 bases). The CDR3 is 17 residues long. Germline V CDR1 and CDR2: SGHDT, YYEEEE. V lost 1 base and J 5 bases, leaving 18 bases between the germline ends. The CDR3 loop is CASSLFKRDIRNEKLFF. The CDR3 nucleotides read TGTGCCAGCAGCTTGTTTAAGAGGGACATTCGAAATGAAAAACTGTTTTTT.

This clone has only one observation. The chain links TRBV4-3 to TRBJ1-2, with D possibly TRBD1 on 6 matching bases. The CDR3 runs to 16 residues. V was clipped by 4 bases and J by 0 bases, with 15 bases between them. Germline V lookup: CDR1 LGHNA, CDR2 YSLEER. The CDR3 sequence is CASSPTGTKTNYGYTF. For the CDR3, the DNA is TGCGCCAGCAGCCCTACCGGGACAAAAACTAACTATGGCTACACCTTC.

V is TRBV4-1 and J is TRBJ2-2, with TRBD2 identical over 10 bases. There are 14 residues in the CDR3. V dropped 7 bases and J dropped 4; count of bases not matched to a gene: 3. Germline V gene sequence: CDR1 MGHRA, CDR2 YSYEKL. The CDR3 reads CASKLAGFTGELFF. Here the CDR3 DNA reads TGCGCCAGCAAACTAGCGGGATTCACCGGGGAGCTGTTTTTT.

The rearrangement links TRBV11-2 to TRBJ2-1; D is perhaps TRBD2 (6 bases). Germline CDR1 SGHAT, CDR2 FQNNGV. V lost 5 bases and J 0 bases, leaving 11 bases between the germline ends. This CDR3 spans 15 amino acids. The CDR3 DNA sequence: TGTGCCAGCAGCAGATGGGACTCCTCCTACAATGAGCAGTTCTTC. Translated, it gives CASSRWDSSYNEQFF.

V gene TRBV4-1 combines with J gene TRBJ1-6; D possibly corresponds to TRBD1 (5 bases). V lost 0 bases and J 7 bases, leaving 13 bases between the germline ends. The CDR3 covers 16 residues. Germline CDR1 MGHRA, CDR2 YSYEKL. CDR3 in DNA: TGCGCCAGCAGCCAAGAACCGGGGCCCCTAAATTCACCCCTCCACTTT. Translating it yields CASSQEPGPLNSPLHF.

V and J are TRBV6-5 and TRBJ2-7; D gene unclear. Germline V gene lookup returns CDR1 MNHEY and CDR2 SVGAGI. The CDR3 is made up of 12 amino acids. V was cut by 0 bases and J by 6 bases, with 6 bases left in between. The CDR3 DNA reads TGTGCCAGCAGTTACTCTGCTGTCGAGCAGTACTTC. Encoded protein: CASSYSAVEQYF.

CDR3 DNA sequence: TGTGCTAGTGGTTTGGTATGGGGCAGGGCCAAAAACATTCAGTACTTC. It is translated as CASGLVWGRAKNIQYF. V and J are TRBV12-5 and TRBJ2-4, with a tentative D call TRBD1 (5 bases). The CDR3 is made up of 16 amino acids. V was shortened by 0 bases and J by 1 base, with 10 bases between the two germline ends. The germline V gene has CDR1 LGHNT and CDR2 FRNRAP.

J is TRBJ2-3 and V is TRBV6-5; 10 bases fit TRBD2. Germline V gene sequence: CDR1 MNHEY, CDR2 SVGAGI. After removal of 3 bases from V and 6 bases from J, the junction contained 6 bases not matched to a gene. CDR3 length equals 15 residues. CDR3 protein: CASSYSSGGSDTQYF. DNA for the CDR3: TGTGCCAGCAGTTATAGTAGCGGGGGGAGCGATACGCAGTATTTT.

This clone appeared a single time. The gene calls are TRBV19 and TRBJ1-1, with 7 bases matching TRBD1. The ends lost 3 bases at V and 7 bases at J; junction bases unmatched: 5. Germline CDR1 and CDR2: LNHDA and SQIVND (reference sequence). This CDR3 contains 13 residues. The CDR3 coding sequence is TGTGCCAGTAGTATTATGACAGGGCGTGAAGCTTTCTTT. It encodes CASSIMTGREAFF.

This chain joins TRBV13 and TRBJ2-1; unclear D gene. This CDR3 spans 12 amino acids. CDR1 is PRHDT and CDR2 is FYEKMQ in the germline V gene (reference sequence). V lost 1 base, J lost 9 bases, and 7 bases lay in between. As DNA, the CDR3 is TGTGCCAGCAGCTTAGCCCGTAGTGAGCAGTTCTTC. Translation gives CASSLARSEQFF. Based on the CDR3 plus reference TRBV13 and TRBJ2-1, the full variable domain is AAGVIQSPRHLIKEKRETATLKCYPIPRHDTVYWYQQGPGQDPQFLISFYEKMQSDKGSIPDRFSAQQFSDYHSELNMSSLELGDSALYFCASSLARSEQFFGPGTRLTVL.

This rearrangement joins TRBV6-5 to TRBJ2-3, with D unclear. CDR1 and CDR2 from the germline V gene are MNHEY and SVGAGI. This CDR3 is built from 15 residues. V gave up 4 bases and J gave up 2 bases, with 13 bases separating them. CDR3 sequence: CASSSPGDHTDTQYF. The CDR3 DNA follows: TGTGCCAGCAGTTCCCCTGGGGATCACACAGATACGCAGTATTTT.

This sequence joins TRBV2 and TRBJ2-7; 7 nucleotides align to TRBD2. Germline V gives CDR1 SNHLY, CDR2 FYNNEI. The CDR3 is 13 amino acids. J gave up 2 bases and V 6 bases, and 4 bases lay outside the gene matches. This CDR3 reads CASSPGLAYEQYF. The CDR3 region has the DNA TGTGCCAGCAGCCCCGGACTAGCCTACGAGCAGTACTTC. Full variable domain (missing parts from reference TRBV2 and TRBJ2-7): EPEVTQTPSHQVTQMGQEVILRCVPISNHLYFYWYRQILGQKVEFLVSFYNNEISEKSEIFDDQFSVERPDGSNFTLKIRSTKLEDSAMYFCASSPGLAYEQYFGPGTRLTVT.

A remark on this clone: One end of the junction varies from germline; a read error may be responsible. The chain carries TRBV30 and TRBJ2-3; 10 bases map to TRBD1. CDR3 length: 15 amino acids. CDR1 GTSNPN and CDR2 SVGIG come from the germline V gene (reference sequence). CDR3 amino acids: CAGRGGQGPGDTQYF. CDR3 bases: TGTGCCGGGAGGGGGGGACAGGGGCCGGGGGATACGCAGTATTTT.